The 32 T cell receptor beta chains reported below all come from one sample, sequenced in a study of blood T cell repertoires in COVID-19. Here immunoSEQ multiplex PCR was the method, and the copy in TCRdb shows in-frame clones only, minus some. This table has some 300,000 clones, 90% appearing once. The sample was PBMCs or T cells enriched from blood (not recorded which). The receptors were gathered from a woman between 18 and 30 years old with acute COVID-19.

This clone came up once. The chain recombines TRBV7-6 with TRBJ1-2; TRBD1 matches 8 bases. The germline V gene has CDR1 SGHVS and CDR2 FNYEAQ. CDR3 size: 16 residues. V was clipped by 1 base and J by 3 bases; unmatched bases: 7. CDR3 DNA sequence: TGTGCCAGCAGCTTAGTATATGAGACAGGGGACTATGGCTACACCTTC. Its protein is CASSLVYETGDYGYTF. Looking up the rest from reference TRBV7-6 and TRBJ1-2 gives the full variable domain: GAGVSQSPRYKVTKRGQDVALRCDPISGHVSLYWYRQALGQGPEFLTYFNYEAQQDKSGLPNDRFSAERPEGSISTLTIQRTEQRDSAMYRCASSLVYETGDYGYTFGSGTRLTVV.

J is TRBJ1-2 and V is TRBV24-1; D not resolved. Germline assignment: CDR1 KGHDR and CDR2 SFDVKD. The V end was cut by 0 bases, the J end by 7 bases, with 11 bases between. This CDR3 has 14 residues. The CDR3 sequence: CATSDLSRGGGYTF. The CDR3 nucleotides read TGTGCCACCAGTGATTTGTCCCGGGGTGGTGGCTACACCTTC.

J is TRBJ2-7 and V is TRBV5-5, with TRBD2 identical over 8 bases. V shed 2 bases, J shed 2 bases, and the junction held 12 bases outside the gene matches. The CDR3 has 17 amino acids. From germline, CDR1 is SGHKS and CDR2 YYEKEE (reference sequence). Here the CDR3 DNA reads TGTGCCAGCAGCTTTGGTAAGCGGGAGTCATTAGCCTACGAGCAGTACTTC. This gives the protein CASSFGKRESLAYEQYF.

This clone was counted a few times. The V and J genes are TRBV6-2 or TRBV6-3 and TRBJ2-1; D ambiguous. In germline, CDR1 is MNHEY, CDR2 SVGEGT. The CDR3 covers 14 residues. V lost 0 bases and J 6 bases, leaving 9 bases between the germline ends. The CDR3 DNA follows: TGTGCCAGCAGTTACTCGGGCAGACCCAATGAGCAGTTCTTC. It encodes CASSYSGRPNEQFF.

The chain carries TRBV5-8 and TRBJ1-2, with 8 nucleotides matching TRBD1. From germline, CDR1 is SGHTS and CDR2 YDEGEE. With V trimmed by 4 bases and J by 3 bases, 2 bases remained unmatched. The CDR3 consists of 13 residues. Here the CDR3 DNA reads TGTGCCAGCAGCCCGGGACAGGACTATGGCTACACCTTC. It encodes CASSPGQDYGYTF.

The gene calls are TRBV7-9 and TRBJ1-1; D is perhaps TRBD1 (5 bases). Germline-derived CDR1 and CDR2 are SEHNR and FQNEAQ (reference sequence). The CDR3 is 13 residues long. With 5 bases removed from V and 6 bases from J, the gap between germline ends came to 13 bases. The CDR3 DNA reads TGTGCCAGCAGCCCGCCGACAGTGTCTGAAGCTTTCTTT. This sequence encodes CASSPPTVSEAFF.

In its sample, this clone was seen once. V and J are TRBV11-2 and TRBJ2-3, with a weak D call TRBD2 (6 bases). This CDR3 contains 14 residues. Germline V gene lookup returns CDR1 SGHAT and CDR2 FQNNGV. Between the trimmed V and J ends, which lost 5 bases and 1 base, there was a span of 10 bases. The CDR3 reads CASSPWGGTDTQYF. CDR3 nucleotides: TGTGCCAGCAGCCCATGGGGGGGCACAGATACGCAGTATTTT.

V and J are TRBV6-5 and TRBJ1-1; possibly TRBD1 for D (5 bases). The germline V gene has CDR1 MNHEY and CDR2 SVGAGI. This CDR3 has 15 residues. Trimming removed 7 bases from V and 0 bases from J, with 15 bases in between. The CDR3, as DNA: TGTGCCAGCATCGCAGGGTATAGCATGAACACTGAAGCTTTCTTT. Translation: CASIAGYSMNTEAFF.

This clone has just one count. The chain has TRBV28 and TRBJ2-2; TRBD1 is a possible D gene (6 bases). Trimming left V 5 bases short and J 8 bases short, with 18 bases between. The germline V gene has CDR1 MDHEN and CDR2 SYDVKM. This CDR3 has 15 amino acids. The CDR3 nucleotides are TGTGCCAGCAGTACCCCGGGACACAGAGGAGGGGAGCTGTTTTTT. Its translation: CASSTPGHRGGELFF.

This clone was detected once. This chain links TRBV19 with TRBJ2-1, with 10 positions matching TRBD2. The J segment lost 7 bases and the V segment lost 10 bases, leaving 4 bases of the junction unmatched. The CDR3 runs to 12 residues. Germline-derived CDR1 and CDR2 are LNHDA and SQIVND (reference sequence). The chain's CDR3 is CATKTSGNEQFF. The CDR3 region has the DNA TGTGCCACTAAGACTAGCGGGAATGAGCAGTTCTTC.

The chain joins TRBV6-5 to TRBJ2-7; D might be TRBD2 (5 bases). V lost 0 bases, J lost 7 bases, and 16 bases lay in between. The CDR3 extends over 15 amino acids. Germline V gene data show CDR1 as MNHEY and CDR2 as SVGAGI. Written as DNA, the CDR3 is TGTGCCAGCAGTTACTCGATATCGGGGTCGCGAGAGCAGTACTTC. It yields the protein CASSYSISGSREQYF.

In its sample, this clone was seen once. The chain employs TRBV28 and TRBJ2-1; the D is unclear. The V gene lost 5 bases and the J gene lost 0 bases, with 11 bases spanning the gap. Germline assignment: CDR1 MDHEN and CDR2 SYDVKM. The CDR3 has 15 residues. DNA of the CDR3: TGTGCCAGCAGTCCGAGAGGTGCCTCCTACAATGAGCAGTTCTTC. This gives the protein CASSPRGASYNEQFF.

The chain uses TRBV28 and TRBJ1-5, with D perhaps TRBD1 (6 bases). With 5 bases removed from V and 3 bases from J, the gap between germline ends came to 17 bases. CDR1 is MDHEN and CDR2 is SYDVKM in the germline V gene. The CDR3 contains 16 residues. The CDR3 bases are TGTGCCAGCAGTCCCGCAGGGGAGGGGAACAATCAGCCCCAGCATTTT. Its translation: CASSPAGEGNNQPQHF.

V and J are TRBV28 and TRBJ2-7; D might be TRBD2 (5 bases). V was pared by 10 bases and J by 4 bases, with 20 bases between. The germline V gene encodes CDR1 MDHEN and CDR2 SYDVKM. The CDR3 is 14 residues long. DNA for the CDR3: TGTGCCACATATCCGGGAAGGTTCGTTTACGAGCAGTACTTC. This encodes CATYPGRFVYEQYF.

The chain links TRBV10-1 to TRBJ1-2; 10 bases are a match to TRBD1. The CDR3 has 15 residues. Germline CDR1 WNHNN, CDR2 SYGVQD (reference sequence). J gave up 4 bases and V 5 bases, and 7 bases lay outside the gene matches. For the CDR3, the DNA is TGCGCCAGCAGTCCCGGGACAGGGGCTGGCTATGGCTACACCTTC. Translating gives CASSPGTGAGYGYTF.

The chain is built from TRBV27 and TRBJ2-1; 10 positions agree with TRBD1. Per germline, CDR1 MNHEY and CDR2 SMNVEV (reference sequence). J lost 6 bases, V lost 2 bases, and 4 bases had no gene match. The CDR3 extends over 15 amino acids. CDR3 protein: CASSLDRTGGNEQFF. The DNA for the CDR3 is TGTGCCAGCAGTTTAGACAGGACAGGGGGCAATGAGCAGTTCTTC.

This clone was seen a handful of times. The rearrangement joins TRBV6-4 to TRBJ2-2; TRBD1 is a possible D gene (5 bases). The CDR3 covers 13 residues. V was trimmed by 3 bases and J by 3 bases, leaving 5 bases between them. Germline V gene data show CDR1 as MRHNA and CDR2 as SNTAGT. In nucleotides, the CDR3 is TGTGCCAGCAGTGAAGGGGACACCGGGGAGCTGTTTTTT. Protein sequence: CASSEGDTGELFF.

In this sample, this clone turned up a few times. This chain uses TRBV10-3 with TRBJ1-5, with 7 nucleotides matching TRBD1. This CDR3 has 13 residues. The V and J ends lost 7 bases and 7 bases, in that order; junction bases with no gene match: 7. CDR1 and CDR2 (germline): ENHRY, SYGVKD. The CDR3 region is CAINGQEDQPQHF. The DNA of the CDR3 is TGTGCCATCAACGGACAGGAGGACCAGCCCCAGCATTTT.

This clone was observed once. The chain carries TRBV18 and TRBJ1-2; D is perhaps TRBD1 (6 bases). The V and J ends lost 6 bases and 6 bases respectively, with 14 bases between them. The CDR3 consists of 13 residues. Per the germline V gene, CDR1 is KGHSH and CDR2 is LQKENI. The CDR3 region has the DNA TGTGCCAGCTCCCCAAGGACAGAGGATGGCTACACCTTC. Translated: CASSPRTEDGYTF.

The CDR3 nucleotides are TGTGCCAGCAGCTTGGAGAGGGAAGGAGAGACCCAGTACTTC. Encoded protein: CASSLEREGETQYF. The chain carries TRBV5-4 and TRBJ2-5; a possible D gene is TRBD2 (5 bases). With 0 bases removed from V and 4 bases from J, the gap between germline ends came to 10 bases. The CDR3 loop spans 14 amino acids. Looked up from germline, CDR1 is SGHNT and CDR2 is YYREEE (reference sequence).

This clone came up once. This chain uses TRBV27 with TRBJ2-5; 14 bases agree with TRBD2. Germline-derived CDR1 and CDR2 are MNHEY and SMNVEV (reference sequence). V was clipped by 3 bases and J by 5 bases; unmatched bases: 5. CDR3 length equals 16 residues. DNA of the CDR3: TGTGCCAGCAGTTTCGGGACTAGCGGGAGTAGGGAGACCCAGTACTTC. Encoded protein: CASSFGTSGSRETQYF.

This chain joins TRBV7-3 and TRBJ2-1; TRBD2 matches 11 bases. The CDR3 has 18 amino acids. The V gene end was trimmed by 0 bases and the J gene end by 4 bases; junction bases not matched to a gene: 8. CDR1 and CDR2 from the germline V gene are SGHTA and FQGTGA. CDR3: CASSLTFSTSGVYNEQFF. As DNA, the CDR3 is TGTGCCAGCAGCTTAACCTTCTCGACTAGCGGGGTTTACAATGAGCAGTTCTTC.

A single count supports this clone. V usage is TRBV12-5 and J usage is TRBJ1-4; possible D gene TRBD1, 5 bases. V lost 6 bases to trimming and J lost 8 bases, with 13 bases between them. From germline, CDR1 is LGHNT and CDR2 FRNRAP. This CDR3 comprises 13 residues. Written as DNA, the CDR3 is TGTGCTAGTGGGCAGCTTGCAGGGGAAAAACTGTTTTTT. As protein: CASGQLAGEKLFF.

The chain recombines TRBV11-2 with TRBJ1-5; perhaps TRBD1 as D (5 bases). Germline CDR1 reads SGHAT; CDR2 reads FQNNGV. There are 16 residues in the CDR3. V was shortened by 0 bases and J by 7 bases, with 16 bases between the two germline ends. This CDR3 is CASSLDVAGYLQPQHF. In DNA, the CDR3 is TGTGCCAGCAGCTTAGATGTCGCAGGGTACCTCCAGCCCCAGCATTTT.

This chain connects TRBV5-1 to TRBJ1-1; D possibly corresponds to TRBD1 (5 bases). The CDR3 covers 14 residues. V lost 1 base and J lost 3, with 10 bases in between. Germline loops: CDR1 SGHRS, CDR2 YFSETQ. The CDR3 region is CASSLSQGDTEAFF. The CDR3 bases are TGCGCCAGCAGCTTGTCCCAGGGCGACACTGAAGCTTTCTTT.

The J gene is TRBJ2-1, the V gene TRBV7-3, with D maybe TRBD2 (6 bases). The CDR3 covers 16 residues. V lost 2 bases and J 3 bases, leaving 14 bases between the germline ends. CDR1 and CDR2 (germline): SGHTA, FQGTGA. The chain's CDR3 is CASSLGLAQSYNEQFF. In nucleotides, the CDR3 is TGTGCCAGCAGCTTAGGGCTAGCGCAAAGCTACAATGAGCAGTTCTTC.

The rearrangement links TRBV28 to TRBJ1-3, with D possibly being TRBD1 (6 bases). This CDR3 has 14 residues. Looked up from germline, CDR1 is MDHEN and CDR2 is SYDVKM. V dropped 8 bases and J dropped 6 bases, with 17 bases sitting between them. CDR3 region: CASGPNRVLNTIYF. The CDR3 DNA sequence: TGTGCCAGCGGCCCTAACAGGGTACTAAACACCATATATTTT.

The chain joins TRBV5-1 to TRBJ1-4; 8 nucleotides line up with TRBD1. This CDR3 comprises 14 residues. V was clipped by 6 bases and J by 8 bases; unmatched bases: 9. The germline V gene encodes CDR1 SGHRS and CDR2 YFSETQ. CDR3: CASKTGTGREKLFF. DNA of the CDR3: TGCGCCAGCAAAACCGGGACAGGCAGGGAAAAACTGTTTTTT.

V gene TRBV19 combines with J gene TRBJ2-4; maybe TRBD2 (5 bases). CDR1 and CDR2 from the germline V gene are LNHDA and SQIVND (reference sequence). The CDR3 sequence is 15 residues long. Trimming took 7 bases from V and 2 from J, leaving 15 bases between them. The CDR3 is CASTPMLATKNIQYF. In DNA form, the CDR3 reads TGTGCCAGTACACCAATGCTAGCAACCAAAAACATTCAGTACTTC.

The chain recombines TRBV9 with TRBJ2-5, with D possibly TRBD1 on 7 matching bases. The CDR3 sequence is 12 residues long. Germline V gene sequence: CDR1 SGDLS, CDR2 YYNGEE. V was pared by 5 bases and J by 5 bases, with 10 bases between. CDR3 sequence reads: CASSGGGETQYF. CDR3 nucleotide sequence: TGTGCCAGCAGTGGAGGGGGCGAGACCCAGTACTTC.

The J gene is TRBJ2-2, the V gene TRBV2; 7 bases fit TRBD1. The CDR3 totals 17 residues. CDR1 is SNHLY and CDR2 is FYNNEI in the germline V gene. With V trimmed by 7 bases and J by 2 bases, 13 bases remained unmatched. This chain's CDR3 is CASKEDRVVSNTGELFF. The CDR3, as DNA: TGTGCCAGCAAAGAAGACAGGGTCGTCTCTAACACCGGGGAGCTGTTTTTT.

This rearrangement joins TRBV5-1 to TRBJ1-1; 8 positions agree with TRBD1. CDR3 length equals 16 residues. V dropped 2 bases and J dropped 3; count of bases not matched to a gene: 9. Germline values: CDR1 SGHRS, CDR2 YFSETQ. DNA of the CDR3: TGCGCCAGCAGCTTACTCAGGGGGCGGGGAGACACTGAAGCTTTCTTT. Amino acids: CASSLLRGRGDTEAFF. Complete variable domain (other parts from reference TRBV5-1 and TRBJ1-1): KAGVTQTPRYLIKTRGQQVTLSCSPISGHRSVSWYQQTPGQGLQFLFEYFSETQRNKGNFPGRFSGRQFSNSRSEMNVSTLELGDSALYLCASSLLRGRGDTEAFFGQGTRLTVV.